This T cell receptor beta chain was found in a study of vaccination effects on CD4 cells after COVID-19. General study points: Clones induced by infection and by vaccine showed marked clonal contraction late after vaccination.

Of note for this clone: Its cognate antigen is unknown.

Germline V lookup: CDR1 SGHRS, CDR2 YFSETQ. The V segment lost 0 bases and the J segment 4 bases; nucleotides outside the gene matches: 8. The CDR3 is 17 amino acids. The assay was immunoSEQ multiplex PCR, and TCRdb's table has in-frame clones only and misses some. This repertoire shows 35,000 to 45,000 clones, approximately 84% found once; its top ten account for around 2%. CD4+ T cells specific for antigen were expanded with viral peptide pools by the ViraFEST assay before sequencing. The culture ran for 9 to 11 days, and then CD4+ T cells were isolated. Vaccine administered to participants consisted of two doses of either BNT162b2 or mRNA-1273. A density of about 2.2 million PBMC per well was used; these cells were cultured with 10 IU/ml IL-2 and about 9.4 ug/ml peptides. At days 3 and 7, half of the medium was exchanged for IL-2 medium.

The TCR originated in a human donor who received a COVID-19 vaccine. Some clones in this sample may be carry-over from other donors' samples. This specimen was CD4+ T cells from PBMCs cultured with HCoV-NL63 spike peptides, taken after COVID-19 vaccination. The V call is TRBV5-1, the J call TRBJ2-2; 8 bases agree with TRBD2. The CDR3 DNA follows: TGCGCCAGCAGCTTGGGCGGGGGGACTGTCGGCACCGGGGAGCTGTTTTTT. Translating gives CASSLGGGTVGTGELFF.